These T cell receptor beta chains were read from a single sample in a study of PD-L1 blockade in urothelial cancer. Sequencing used immunoSEQ multiplex PCR; TCRdb keeps in-frame clones, though not all of them. This sample has tens of thousands of clones, with 79% found just once. The sample was PBMCs, taken around atezolizumab (anti-PD-L1) treatment. These receptors were collected from an older man with urothelial cancer. Each CDR3 is given with its conserved first and last residue. D genes are given only for firm matches. Clone size is stated in some rows and not others, as once, few, many or a class when expanded.

clone_size	v_call	cdr3_length	j_call	d_call	cdr3_aa	cdr3_nt
few	TRBV19	13	TRBJ1-2	TRBD1	CASSLGGGYGYTF	TGTGCCAGTAGCTTAGGGGGCGGCTATGGCTACACCTTC
.	TRBV15	16	TRBJ2-5	TRBD2	CATSGRGTSGRKTQYF	TGTGCCACCAGCGGACGAGGGACTAGCGGGAGAAAGACCCAGTACTTC
.	TRBV5-1	14	TRBJ2-7	TRBD2	CASSAGLADYEQYF	TGCGCCAGCAGCGCGGGACTAGCGGACTACGAGCAGTACTTC
.	TRBV7-8	15	TRBJ1-1	.	CASSLKRGMNTEAFF	TGTGCCAGCAGCTTAAAAAGGGGGATGAACACTGAAGCTTTCTTT
.	TRBV6-6	14	TRBJ2-1	TRBD2	CASSGLADYNEQFF	TGTGCCAGCAGTGGACTAGCGGACTACAATGAGCAGTTCTTC
.	TRBV29-1	14	TRBJ2-2	.	CSVVRAGSTGELFF	TGCAGCGTCGTGAGGGCCGGCTCCACCGGGGAGCTGTTTTTT
.	TRBV5-4	16	TRBJ2-7	TRBD2	CASSSGLAGAYDEQYF	TGTGCCAGCAGCTCAGGACTAGCGGGAGCTTACGACGAGCAGTACTTC
few	TRBV29-1	15	TRBJ2-7	.	CSVEAARSFSYEQYF	TGCAGCGTTGAAGCTGCCAGGTCCTTTTCCTACGAGCAGTACTTC
few	TRBV5-4	13	TRBJ2-2	.	CASSQQGNRELFF	TGTGCCAGCAGCCAACAGGGAAACCGGGAGCTGTTTTTT
.	TRBV5-4	17	TRBJ2-3	.	CASSHGIGRGGSDTQYF	TGTGCCAGCAGCCACGGGATTGGGCGCGGCGGCTCAGATACGCAGTATTTT
.	TRBV5-1	14	TRBJ2-7	TRBD1	CASRAGQGDYEQYF	TGCGCCAGCAGAGCGGGACAGGGGGATTACGAGCAGTACTTC
once	TRBV5-1	15	TRBJ2-3	TRBD2	CASSLDGLASDTQYF	TGCGCCAGCAGCTTGGATGGACTAGCCTCAGATACGCAGTATTTT
.	TRBV11-2	14	TRBJ2-7	.	CASSPDRFSNEQYF	TGTGCCAGCAGCCCCGACCGATTTAGCAACGAGCAGTACTTC
.	TRBV27	14	TRBJ2-7	TRBD2	CAAKEGGGSYEQYF	TGTGCCGCCAAGGAGGGCGGGGGATCCTACGAGCAGTACTTC
.	TRBV30	15	TRBJ2-3	TRBD2	CAWSDRTRATDTQYF	TGTGCCTGGAGTGACAGGACTAGGGCCACAGATACGCAGTATTTT
.	TRBV5-1	16	TRBJ2-3	TRBD1	CASSFDPGQSTDTQYF	TGCGCCAGCAGCTTTGATCCGGGACAGTCCACAGATACGCAGTATTTT
.	TRBV19	15	TRBJ2-5	TRBD2	CASSTSGGSSGTQYF	TGTGCCAGTAGCACTTCCGGCGGGAGTTCAGGGACCCAGTACTTC
.	TRBV4-1	18	TRBJ1-4	TRBD1	CASSQDGLGDRIYEKLFF	TGCGCCAGCAGCCAAGATGGACTCGGGGACAGAATTTATGAAAAACTGTTTTTT
.	TRBV19	15	TRBJ2-3	TRBD2	CASSKGLAGLDTQYF	TGTGCCAGTAGTAAGGGACTAGCGGGATTGGATACGCAGTATTTT
.	TRBV11-2	14	TRBJ1-1	.	CASSQQASNTEAFF	TGTGCCAGCAGCCAGCAGGCTTCGAACACTGAAGCTTTCTTT
.	TRBV6-5	15	TRBJ2-1	.	CASSYSMGRDNEQFF	TGTGCCAGCAGTTACTCTATGGGCAGGGACAATGAGCAGTTCTTC
.	TRBV6-1	15	TRBJ2-3	.	CASSRTSTSTDTQYF	TGTGCCAGCAGTAGGACATCGACTAGCACAGATACGCAGTATTTT
.	TRBV5-1	20	TRBJ2-5	TRBD2	CASSSDPWTGLAVTQETQYF	TGCGCCAGCAGCTCCGACCCCTGGACCGGACTAGCGGTGACGCAAGAGACCCAGTACTTC
.	TRBV30	12	TRBJ2-5	TRBD1	CARGQSQETQYF	TGTGCCCGGGGACAGTCCCAAGAGACCCAGTACTTC
few	TRBV7-8	16	TRBJ2-7	.	CASSSIGRFLSYEQYF	TGTGCCAGCAGCTCCATTGGGAGGTTCCTCTCCTACGAGCAGTACTTC
.	TRBV7-2	14	TRBJ1-2	TRBD1	CASSVGQGGYGYTF	TGTGCCAGCAGCGTGGGGCAGGGGGGTTATGGCTACACCTTC
.	TRBV30	15	TRBJ1-3	TRBD1	CAWSDGDSSGNTIYF	TGTGCCTGGAGTGATGGGGACAGCTCTGGAAACACCATATATTTT
.	TRBV5-1	15	TRBJ2-7	TRBD1	CASSFFPGQGEGQYF	TGCGCCAGCAGCTTCTTTCCCGGACAGGGAGAAGGGCAGTACTTC
.	TRBV5-4	14	TRBJ1-4	.	CASSLDRVAEKLFF	TGTGCCAGCAGCTTGGACAGGGTAGCTGAAAAACTGTTTTTT
.	TRBV2	15	TRBJ1-1	.	CASVERSGDSTEAFF	TGTGCCAGCGTCGAAAGGTCAGGGGATAGCACTGAAGCTTTCTTT
few	TRBV2	14	TRBJ2-6	.	CASSNLYGANVLTF	TGTGCCAGCAGTAACCTCTATGGGGCCAACGTCCTGACTTTC
few	TRBV28	18	TRBJ2-5	TRBD1	CASSLLGTGRTVEETQYF	TGTGCCAGCAGTTTATTGGGGACAGGGAGAACAGTCGAAGAGACCCAGTACTTC
.	TRBV28	13	TRBJ1-5	.	CASSRLSNQPQHF	TGTGCCAGCAGTCGACTCAGCAATCAGCCCCAGCATTTT
.	TRBV19	15	TRBJ1-5	.	CASTNSQGDSGPQHF	TGTGCCAGTACCAACTCGCAGGGCGACTCCGGGCCCCAGCATTTT
.	TRBV7-2	16	TRBJ1-1	.	CASSLVATAMNTEAFF	TGTGCCAGCAGCTTAGTAGCGACGGCGATGAACACTGAAGCTTTCTTT
.	TRBV10-3	13	TRBJ2-7	.	CAIKAAEAYEQYF	TGTGCCATCAAGGCAGCGGAAGCTTACGAGCAGTACTTC
.	TRBV5-4	14	TRBJ2-1	TRBD2	CASSRGLAGGQQFF	TGTGCCAGCAGCCGGGGACTAGCGGGCGGGCAGCAGTTCTTC
.	TRBV5-4	14	TRBJ1-2	TRBD1	CASSLPGGVYGYTF	TGTGCCAGCAGCTTGCCAGGGGGCGTTTATGGCTACACCTTC
.	TRBV9	15	TRBJ2-7	TRBD2	CASSVGPSGSYEQYF	TGTGCCAGCAGCGTAGGCCCTAGCGGGAGTTACGAGCAGTACTTC
.	TRBV6-6	13	TRBJ2-7	TRBD1	CATARTGAYEQYF	TGTGCCACCGCCCGGACAGGGGCCTACGAGCAGTACTTC
.	TRBV19	15	TRBJ2-5	TRBD2	CASSIGGGRGETQYF	TGTGCCAGTAGTATAGGGGGCGGGAGAGGGGAGACCCAGTACTTC
.	TRBV4-1	15	TRBJ1-1	.	CASSQEPGANTEAFF	TGCGCCAGCAGCCAAGAGCCAGGGGCGAACACTGAAGCTTTCTTT
.	TRBV18	14	TRBJ2-5	.	CASCPREPQETQYF	TGTGCCAGCTGCCCCCGGGAACCCCAAGAGACCCAGTACTTC
once	TRBV5-1	15	TRBJ1-4	.	CASSLDSFWSEKLFF	TGCGCCAGCAGCTTGGACAGCTTCTGGTCAGAAAAACTGTTTTTT
.	TRBV28	14	TRBJ2-7	.	CANSAQGISYEQYF	TGTGCCAACTCCGCCCAGGGGATTAGTTACGAGCAGTACTTC
.	TRBV4-1	15	TRBJ2-3	TRBD2	CASSVLAGGTDTQYF	TGCGCCAGCAGCGTACTAGCGGGAGGCACAGATACGCAGTATTTT
.	TRBV28	15	TRBJ1-5	TRBD1	CASSPGTAFNQPQHF	TGTGCCAGCAGTCCGGGGACAGCATTCAATCAGCCCCAGCATTTT
.	TRBV5-8	15	TRBJ2-1	.	CASRGRGAAYNEQFF	TGTGCCAGCAGAGGGAGGGGGGCAGCTTACAATGAGCAGTTCTTC